This is a list of T cell receptor beta chains from one sample in a study of blood T cell repertoires in COVID-19. Only in-frame clones appear in the TCRdb table, and some are missing; sequencing was by immunoSEQ multiplex PCR. Of approximately 90,000 clones in the sample, approximately 79% were seen once. Sequencing was done on a sample of peripheral blood. These receptors were obtained from a man between 65 and 85 years old with acute or convalescent COVID-19. Both conserved end residues are part of each CDR3. Fields, in order: J gene, D gene, clone size, V gene, CDR3 DNA, CDR3 protein. D genes are given only for firm matches. Rows give clone size only sometimes, using once, few, many, or a class for an expanded clone.

J: TRBJ1-2; D: TRBD1; size: -; V: TRBV9; DNA: TGTGCCAGCAGCGTTTCTGGACAGGGCGGTGGCTACACCTTC; CDR3: CASSVSGQGGGYTF
J: TRBJ2-5; D: -; size: -; V: TRBV4-1; DNA: TGCGCCAGCAGCCAAGAAAACCAGCGTCAAGAGACCCAGTACTTC; CDR3: CASSQENQRQETQYF
J: TRBJ2-7; D: -; size: -; V: TRBV19; DNA: TGTGCCAGTAGTTGGGGCCCTGAGCAGTACTTC; CDR3: CASSWGPEQYF
J: TRBJ2-7; D: TRBD2; size: -; V: TRBV20-1; DNA: TGCAGTGCTAGTGGGCCTAGCGGGGCCTACGAGCAGTACTTC; CDR3: CSASGPSGAYEQYF
J: TRBJ1-5; D: TRBD1; size: once; V: TRBV5-8; DNA: TGTGCCAGCAGCCCCGACAGGGGTGGAAGCAATCAGCCCCAGCATTTT; CDR3: CASSPDRGGSNQPQHF
J: TRBJ2-7; D: TRBD1; size: -; V: TRBV11-2; DNA: TGTGCCAGCAGCCGTTCTCTCGGACAGGGGGCCTACGAGCAGTACTTC; CDR3: CASSRSLGQGAYEQYF
J: TRBJ2-5; D: -; size: -; V: TRBV4-1; DNA: TGCGCCAGCAGCCACAGGGGTTCGGGGGGCTTTGAGACCCAGTACTTC; CDR3: CASSHRGSGGFETQYF
J: TRBJ2-1; D: TRBD2; size: -; V: TRBV7-9; DNA: TGTGCCAGCAGCCCGACGAAAGCCACTAGCGGGGGGTCCTACAATGAGCAGTTCTTC; CDR3: CASSPTKATSGGSYNEQFF
J: TRBJ1-4; D: -; size: -; V: TRBV27; DNA: TGTGCCAGCAGTTTCTACGGGGGGGGACGGAACACTAATGAAAAACTGTTTTTT; CDR3: CASSFYGGGRNTNEKLFF
J: TRBJ2-2; D: TRBD1; size: once; V: TRBV18; DNA: TGTGCCAGCTCACCGGACAGGGAGGTTACCGGGGAGCTGTTTTTT; CDR3: CASSPDREVTGELFF
J: TRBJ1-1; D: -; size: once; V: TRBV19; DNA: TGTGCCAGTAGTCCCGGACCGTTTTTAGGGGCTGAAGCTTTCTTT; CDR3: CASSPGPFLGAEAFF
J: TRBJ2-1; D: -; size: -; V: TRBV4-2; DNA: TGTGCCAGCAGCCAAGAGGTTAGCTCCTACAATGAGCAGTTCTTC; CDR3: CASSQEVSSYNEQFF
J: TRBJ2-6; D: TRBD2; size: -; V: TRBV25-1; DNA: TGTGCCAGCAGAACGGGGGGGGCCCTCAGGGATGGGGCCAACGTCCTGACTTTC; CDR3: CASRTGGALRDGANVLTF
J: TRBJ2-2; D: -; size: -; V: TRBV2; DNA: TGTGCCAGCAATCGAAACAGGGTTGACACCGGGGAGCTGTTTTTT; CDR3: CASNRNRVDTGELFF
J: TRBJ2-2; D: -; size: -; V: TRBV27; DNA: TGTGCCAGCAGTTTTTTTACAGGGAACACCGGGGAGCTGTTTTTT; CDR3: CASSFFTGNTGELFF